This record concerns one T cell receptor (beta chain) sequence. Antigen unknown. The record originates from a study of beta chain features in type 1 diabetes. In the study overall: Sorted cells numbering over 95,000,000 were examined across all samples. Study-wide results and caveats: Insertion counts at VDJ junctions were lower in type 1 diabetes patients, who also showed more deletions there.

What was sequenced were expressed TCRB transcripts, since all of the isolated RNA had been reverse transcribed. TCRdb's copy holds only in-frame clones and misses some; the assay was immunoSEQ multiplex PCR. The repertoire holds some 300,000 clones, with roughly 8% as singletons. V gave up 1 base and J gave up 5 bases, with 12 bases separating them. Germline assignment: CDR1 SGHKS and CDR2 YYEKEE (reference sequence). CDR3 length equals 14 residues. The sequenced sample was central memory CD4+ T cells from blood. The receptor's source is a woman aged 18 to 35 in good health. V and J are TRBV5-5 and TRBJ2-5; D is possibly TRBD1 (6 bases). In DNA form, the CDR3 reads TGTGCCAGCAGCTTGACAGGGAAAATGGAGACCCAGTACTTC. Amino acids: CASSLTGKMETQYF.